Listed below are T cell receptor beta chains from one sample, sequenced in a study of post-analysis software for immune sequencing data. MiXCR, applied by TCRdb to the PCR reads, yields one record per CDR3 protein. The sample holds about 540,000 distinct CDR3 sequences, around a third seen once. The sample consisted of blood. The receptors originated from a girl aged 2 to 17 with multiple sclerosis. Each CDR3 is given with its conserved first and last residue. The order of the fields is D gene, V gene, clone size, J gene, CDR3 DNA, CDR3 protein. A D gene is named only where the DNA matches it firmly. Expanded clones get a size class; other rows say once, few or many, or leave the size out.

>NA|TRBV7-9|medium-sized|TRBJ2-5
TGTGCCATCCACCCAAAAGAGACCCAGTACTTC
CAIHPKETQYF
>TRBD1|TRBV3-1|NA|TRBJ1-2
TGTGCCAGCAGCCAACCAGGGGGTGGTGGCTACACCTTC
CASSQPGGGGYTF
>NA|TRBV9|NA|TRBJ1-4
TGTGCCAGCAGCGTAGGGGCCGGTTGGGATAATGAAAAACTGTTTTTT
CASSVGAGWDNEKLFF
>NA|TRBV21-1|NA|TRBJ2-7
TGTGCCAGCCCCGGGGGGATACCAAGCTCCTACGAGCAGTACTTC
CASPGGIPSSYEQYF
>TRBD2|TRBV28|few|TRBJ2-5
TGTGCCAGCAGTTCGGGGGGAGAAGAGACCCAGTACTTC
CASSSGGEETQYF
>TRBD1|TRBV4-1|few|TRBJ1-1
TGCGCCAGCAGGGGGGTGGACAGGGGGCGCGAAGCTTTCTTT
CASRGVDRGREAFF
>NA|TRBV5-5|few|TRBJ1-4
TGTGCCAGCAGTTCAGGGGCAGAGCAGGAAAAACTGTTTTTT
CASSSGAEQEKLFF
>TRBD2|TRBV6-2/TRBV6-3|NA|TRBJ2-1
TGTGCCAGCAGTGGGACTAGCGGCAACAATGAGCAGTTCTTC
CASSGTSGNNEQFF
>NA|TRBV5-5|NA|TRBJ2-2
TGTGCCAGCAGCTTGGGGTCAGGGGCGGACACCGGGGAGCTGTTTTTT
CASSLGSGADTGELFF
>TRBD1|TRBV6-1|NA|TRBJ2-7
TGTGCCAGCAACGCGGCAGGGGGAACCTACGAGCAGTACTTC
CASNAAGGTYEQYF
>TRBD2|TRBV19|once|TRBJ2-1
TGTGCCAGTAGTATAGAGGGCTTCACCGGGACTAGGGATGAGCAGTTCTTC
CASSIEGFTGTRDEQFF
>NA|TRBV28|few|TRBJ1-2
TGTGCCAGCAGAACGCCGGAAGGGGGAGGCTACACCTTC
CASRTPEGGGYTF
>NA|TRBV7-9|NA|TRBJ2-7
TGTGCCAGCAGCGTACTCTCCTACGAGCAGTACTTC
CASSVLSYEQYF
>TRBD1|TRBV12-5|NA|TRBJ1-2
TGTGCTAGTGGTGAGGACAGGGATAACTATGGCTACACCTTC
CASGEDRDNYGYTF
>TRBD2|TRBV24-1|few|TRBJ2-5
TGTGCCACCAGTGATTTGAAGGGACTAGCGGATGGGGAGACCCAGTACTTC
CATSDLKGLADGETQYF
>NA|TRBV4-1|NA|TRBJ2-7
TGCGCCAGCAGCCAAGAAGGGGTAGTCGGACAGACCTGCGAGCAGTACTTC
CASSQEGVVGQTCEQYF
>NA|TRBV12-3/TRBV12-4|few|TRBJ1-2
TGTGCCAGCAAGTTTGCGGGGGCCGCCTTCGGCTACACCTTC
CASKFAGAAFGYTF